The entry that follows covers one T cell receptor (beta chain) sequence. No antigen is known for it. The sample contains more than one DNA sequence encoding this CDR3. This specimen comes from a study of T cell repertoires and HLA-DP antigens. Study-wide background: Transduced HeLa cells presented HLA-DP to CD4+ T cells.

Per the germline V gene, CDR1 is MNHEY and CDR2 is SMNVEV (reference sequence). The CDR3 loop spans 13 amino acids. V lost 1 base and J 1 base, leaving 4 bases between the germline ends. CD4+ T cells were isolated untouched, about 98% pure. Primers targeted 54 TRBV and 13 TRBJ segments. Generated by immunoSEQ multiplex PCR, the TCRdb table keeps only in-frame clones and is missing some. Of about 73,000 clones listed, around 77% are singletons. The V and J genes are TRBV27 and TRBJ2-5, with D uncertain. The source material was CD4+ T cells from PBMCs. This clonotype was sampled from a man aged 60 to 75 in good health and CMV-seronegative. CDR3 in amino acids: CASSLLGQETQYF. The CDR3 DNA is TGTGCCAGCAGTTTATTGGGCCAAGAGACCCAGTACTTC.